This passage covers 25 T cell receptor beta chains from one sample sequenced in a study of cytomegalovirus exposure and HLA in healthy donors (dated by TCRdb to about 2017). The library was built by means of the immunoSEQ multiplex PCR assay. The multiplex PCR relied on a mix of 60 forward primers for TCR Vbeta segments and 13 reverse primers for TCR Jbeta segments. TCRdb's version of the immuneACCESS table is confined to in-frame rearrangements and falls short of the full clone set. An unresolved V gene accounts for under half of the shortfall where checked; the remainder is of unknown origin. Recorded for this sample are roughly 250,000 clones; approximately 70% of them occurred a single time. Of the sample, around 2% is held by the ten largest clones. The sample consisted of PBMCs. The receptors were sampled from a female donor in good health and CMV-seronegative.

This clone has a handful of counts. The chain links TRBV2 to TRBJ1-3; no clear D gene. Trimming pared 5 bases from V and 4 bases from J, leaving 12 bases between. This CDR3 has 14 residues. Germline CDR1 is SNHLY and CDR2 is FYNNEI. The CDR3, as DNA: TGTGCCAGCAGTCGGACTTTTCTCGGAAACACCATATATTTT. This gives the protein CASSRTFLGNTIYF.

The chain carries TRBV7-2 and TRBJ1-6, with D possibly matching TRBD1 (6 bases). Trimming removed 0 bases at V and 3 bases at J, with 12 bases between. The CDR3 spans 17 residues. The germline CDR1 and CDR2 sequences are SGHTA and FQGNSA. In nucleotides, the CDR3 is TGTGCCAGCAGCTTAGCGCCCGACAGGCTCTATAATTCACCCCTCCACTTT. It specifies CASSLAPDRLYNSPLHF. The full variable domain, rest sourced from reference TRBV7-2 and TRBJ1-6, is GAGVSQSPSNKVTEKGKDVELRCDPISGHTALYWYRQSLGQGLEFLIYFQGNSAPDKSGLPSDRFSAERTGGSVSTLTIQRTQQEDSAVYLCASSLAPDRLYNSPLHFGNGTRLTVT.

The chain is built from TRBV19 and TRBJ2-1, with 8 bases identical to TRBD1. The CDR3 is 15 amino acids. With 3 bases clipped from V and 7 bases from J, the junction kept 8 bases outside the gene matches. The germline gives CDR1 LNHDA, CDR2 SQIVND (reference sequence). CDR3 nucleotides: TGTGCCAGTAGTATTTGGGACAGGCGGAGTAATGAGCAGTTCTTC. Translation gives CASSIWDRRSNEQFF.

J is TRBJ2-2 and V is TRBV10-2; a possible D gene is TRBD1 (6 bases). Germline CDR1 WSHSY, CDR2 SAAADI. The CDR3 consists of 13 residues. V lost 4 bases, J lost 5 bases, and 8 bases lay in between. CDR3 nucleotides: TGCGCCAGCAGTGTAGGGGGAACCGGGGAGCTGTTTTTT. Translating it yields CASSVGGTGELFF.

The V gene is TRBV27, the J gene TRBJ2-5, with 7 bases identical to TRBD1. CDR1 is MNHEY and CDR2 is SMNVEV in the germline V gene (reference sequence). The CDR3 contains 14 residues. The trim removed 5 bases at V and 1 base at J, leaving 4 bases unmatched. CDR3 sequence (DNA): TGTGCCAGCAGTCCGTGGACAGGCCAAGAGACCCAGTACTTC. Translating gives CASSPWTGQETQYF.

V usage is TRBV6-6 and J usage is TRBJ2-5; D is ambiguous. In germline, CDR1 is MNHNY, CDR2 SVGAGI (reference sequence). With 8 bases removed from V and 1 base from J, the gap between germline ends came to 14 bases. The CDR3 contains 14 residues. The CDR3 sequence is CASSEPPTQETQYF. CDR3 DNA sequence: TGTGCCAGCTCCGAGCCCCCTACCCAAGAGACCCAGTACTTC.

The rearrangement uses TRBV2 and TRBJ1-1; 11 bases map to TRBD1. V was clipped by 10 bases and J by 7 bases; unmatched bases: 11. Looked up from germline, CDR1 is SNHLY and CDR2 is FYNNEI. This CDR3 spans 14 amino acids. The CDR3 is CATTGTGGVGEAFF. The CDR3 region has the DNA TGTGCCACAACCGGGACAGGGGGAGTCGGTGAAGCTTTCTTT.

The rearrangement links TRBV28 to TRBJ2-2, with D hard to call. Germline assignment: CDR1 MDHEN and CDR2 SYDVKM. This CDR3 spans 12 amino acids. The ends were cut back, 6 bases at V and 7 bases at J, with 9 bases in the middle. The CDR3 sequence: CASRIQVGELFF. The DNA of the CDR3 is TGTGCCAGCAGGATACAAGTCGGGGAGCTGTTTTTT.

V is TRBV7-3 and J is TRBJ2-5; 10 bases align to TRBD1. V dropped 0 bases and J dropped 4; count of bases not matched to a gene: 2. The germline V gene has CDR1 SGHTA and CDR2 FQGTGA. This CDR3 is built from 15 residues. This CDR3 reads CASSLTRDRGETQYF. CDR3 DNA: TGTGCCAGCAGCTTAACCCGGGACAGGGGAGAGACCCAGTACTTC.

This clone appeared a few times. The chain combines TRBV27 with TRBJ2-4, with 7 bases that match TRBD1. The CDR3 sequence is 17 residues long. Per germline, CDR1 MNHEY and CDR2 SMNVEV (reference sequence). J was trimmed by 2 bases and V by 6 bases; bases with no gene match: 13. The CDR3 region is CASSSKGQQISKNIQYF. CDR3 coding DNA: TGTGCCAGCAGCTCCAAGGGACAGCAGATTTCCAAAAACATTCAGTACTTC.

The V gene is TRBV11-2, the J gene TRBJ2-5; D may be TRBD1 (6 bases). Trimming took off 4 bases at V and 2 bases at J, with 14 bases between the two ends. This CDR3 comprises 15 residues. CDR1 and CDR2 from the germline V gene are SGHAT and FQNNGV. For the CDR3, the DNA is TGTGCCAGCAGCTGGACAGAATATCAACAAGAGACCCAGTACTTC. The encoded protein is CASSWTEYQQETQYF. Full variable domain (outside the CDR3, taken from reference TRBV11-2 and TRBJ2-5): EAGVAQSPRYKIIEKRQSVAFWCNPISGHATLYWYQQILGQGPKLLIQFQNNGVVDDSQLPKDRFSAERLKGVDSTLKIQPAKLEDSAVYLCASSWTEYQQETQYFGPGTRLLVL.

The chain is built from TRBV15 and TRBJ2-5; TRBD2 matches at 8 bases. J lost 3 bases, V lost 1 base, and 4 bases had no gene match. The germline V gene encodes CDR1 LNHNV and CDR2 YYDKDF (reference sequence). This CDR3 has 15 amino acids. In DNA form, the CDR3 reads TGTGCCACCAGCAGAGGAACGGGAGGGGAAGAGACCCAGTACTTC. It encodes CATSRGTGGEETQYF.

This sequence joins TRBV5-6 and TRBJ2-1, with 7 bases identical to TRBD1. CDR3 length: 15 amino acids. In germline, CDR1 is SGHDT, CDR2 YYEEEE. The trim removed 0 bases at V and 4 bases at J, leaving 4 bases unmatched. The CDR3 bases are TGTGCCAGCAGCTTGGGACAGGGTGGATACAATGAGCAGTTCTTC. Its protein product is CASSLGQGGYNEQFF.

Only a few counts were recorded for this clone. The chain is built from TRBV7-8 and TRBJ2-7; perhaps TRBD2 as D (6 bases). The CDR3 contains 19 residues. Trimming removed 1 base from V and 5 bases from J, with 27 bases in between. CDR1 and CDR2 (germline): SGHVS, FQNEAQ. In nucleotides, the CDR3 is TGTGCCAGCAGCTTAGTAACAAATCGTGGTACGCGGGACGTCCACGAGCAGTACTTC. Protein product: CASSLVTNRGTRDVHEQYF.

The chain combines TRBV5-1 with TRBJ2-1; D perhaps matches TRBD1 (5 bases). Per germline, CDR1 SGHRS and CDR2 YFSETQ. V lost 5 bases and J lost 6, with 12 bases in between. The length of the CDR3 is 13 residues. This CDR3 is CASRHLDSNEQFF. The CDR3 nucleotides are TGCGCCAGCAGACATTTAGACAGCAATGAGCAGTTCTTC.

The rearrangement links TRBV30 to TRBJ2-2, with TRBD2 as a possible D gene (5 bases). The CDR3 totals 13 residues. V was pared by 4 bases and J by 4 bases, with 10 bases between. Germline V gene sequence: CDR1 GTSNPN, CDR2 SVGIG (reference sequence). CDR3 in DNA: TGTGCCTGGAATGGGGAGTCCACCGGGGAGCTGTTTTTT. The encoded protein is CAWNGESTGELFF.

This clone was seen just once. The chain has TRBV7-2 and TRBJ2-7, with 7 bases matching TRBD2. The CDR3 sequence is 14 residues long. Trimming at V came to 3 bases and at J to 4 bases, leaving 6 bases not matched to a gene. CDR1 is SGHTA and CDR2 is FQGNSA in the germline V gene. The CDR3: CASSFVSGKYEQYF. In DNA, the CDR3 is TGTGCCAGCAGCTTTGTCAGCGGGAAATACGAGCAGTACTTC.

The chain couples TRBV19 to TRBJ1-3, with unresolved D. Trimming cost V 3 bases and J 2 bases, with 5 bases left between them. Germline V lookup: CDR1 LNHDA, CDR2 SQIVND (reference sequence). The CDR3 extends over 13 amino acids. CDR3: CASSMGAGNTIYF. CDR3 DNA sequence: TGTGCCAGTAGTATGGGCGCTGGAAACACCATATATTTT. The full variable domain, in which reference TRBV19 and TRBJ1-3 provide the parts outside the CDR3, is DGGITQSPKYLFRKEGQNVTLSCEQNLNHDAMYWYRQDPGQGLRLIYYSQIVNDFQKGDIAEGYSVSREKKESFPLTVTSAQKNPTAFYLCASSMGAGNTIYFGEGSWLTVV.

This clone was recorded only once. The V call is TRBV6-5, the J call TRBJ2-3; no reliable D call. Trimming removed 5 bases at V and 4 bases at J, with 10 bases between. There are 13 residues in the CDR3. The germline V gene encodes CDR1 MNHEY and CDR2 SVGAGI. The CDR3 is CASSASEADTQYF. CDR3 DNA sequence: TGTGCCAGCAGTGCCTCCGAGGCAGATACGCAGTATTTT.

The V and J genes are TRBV30 and TRBJ2-7, with 8 bases fitting TRBD2. Germline V gene sequence: CDR1 GTSNPN, CDR2 SVGIG (reference sequence). The CDR3 has 13 residues. The CDR3 nucleotides read TGTGCTGGGATGAAGGGCGGGAGGTACGAGCAGTACTTC. Residues: CAGMKGGRYEQYF. The whole variable domain, filled in from reference TRBV30 and TRBJ2-7, reads SQTIHQWPATLVQPVGSPLSLECTVEGTSNPNLYWYRQAAGRGLQLLFYSVGIGQISSEVPQNLSASRPQDRQFILSSKKLLLSDSGFYLCAGMKGGRYEQYFGPGTRLTVT.

The gene calls are TRBV27 and TRBJ2-3; 13 nucleotides align to TRBD2. The CDR3 is 17 amino acids. Germline values: CDR1 MNHEY, CDR2 SMNVEV (reference sequence). V was clipped by 5 bases and J by 3 bases; unmatched bases: 8. CDR3 coding DNA: TGTGCCAGCAGTCCAGGACTAGCGGGAGCCTTGACAGATACGCAGTATTTT. Its translation: CASSPGLAGALTDTQYF.

The chain combines TRBV6-4 with TRBJ2-2, with 8 nucleotides matching TRBD1. Germline V gene sequence: CDR1 MRHNA, CDR2 SNTAGT. The CDR3 runs 16 residues. Trimming at V came to 2 bases and at J to 0 bases, leaving 2 bases not matched to a gene. The CDR3 nucleotides are TGTGCCAGCAGTGACGCAGGGGGCGCGAACACCGGGGAGCTGTTTTTT. Its protein product is CASSDAGGANTGELFF.

The chain links TRBV6-1 to TRBJ1-4; D not certain. Germline loops: CDR1 MNHNS, CDR2 SASEGT. This CDR3 spans 14 amino acids. Trimming cost V 4 bases and J 4 bases, with 10 bases left between them. CDR3 amino acids: CASSVGGFNEKLFF. The DNA for the CDR3 is TGTGCCAGCAGTGTAGGCGGATTTAATGAAAAACTGTTTTTT.

The chain links TRBV10-2 to TRBJ2-1; 8 bases match TRBD2. The CDR3 sequence is 13 residues long. Germline V lookup: CDR1 WSHSY, CDR2 SAAADI. V lost 11 bases and J lost 9; bases outside the gene matches: 12. The CDR3 is CAGYREGLCEQFF. The CDR3 region has the DNA TGCGCCGGCTACCGGGAGGGCCTGTGTGAGCAGTTCTTC.

This chain connects TRBV19 to TRBJ2-1, with 7 bases aligning to TRBD2. V trimming: 10 bases; J trimming: 2 bases; junction bases outside the gene matches: 2. Germline values: CDR1 LNHDA, CDR2 SQIVND (reference sequence). CDR3 length: 12 residues. The CDR3, as DNA: TGTGCCACTACTAGCGCCTACAATGAGCAGTTCTTC. This sequence encodes CATTSAYNEQFF.